This TCR beta chain was retrieved from a study of blood T cells in healthy people across ages. As concerns this clonotype: What it binds is unknown.

Points from the study as a whole: While age rose, TCR beta diversity per million T cells dropped in a roughly linear way. Calculation of diversity from one million T cells yielded estimates considered to be underestimates.

There are 11 residues in the CDR3. CDR1 MNHEY and CDR2 SVGEGT come from the germline V gene. With V trimmed by 11 bases and J by 5 bases, 3 bases remained unmatched. A J-beta primer mix and a sample-barcoded 5' primer were used in a second PCR of roughly 7 to 12 cycles. TCRdb fed the 5' RACE reads into MiXCR, producing one record per CDR3 protein. The sample has roughly 900,000 distinct CDR3 sequences, 48% seen once. About 9.6 milliliters of peripheral blood were drawn from each donor into EDTA-treated tubes. The V call is TRBV6-2 or TRBV6-3, the J call TRBJ2-1, with 7 nucleotides matching TRBD2. Sequenced sample: blood. The sequence was collected from a man younger than 40 in good health. CDR3 protein: CAAGDHNEQFF. The CDR3 DNA reads as TGTGCCGCGGGAGATCACAATGAGCAGTTCTTC.